This T cell receptor (beta chain) was sequenced for a study of control samples from healthy donors and cancer patients. Only in-frame clones appear in the TCRdb table, and some are missing; sequencing was by immunoSEQ multiplex PCR. The data contain some 99,000 clones, approximately 90% of them singletons. V was pared by 4 bases and J by 2 bases, with 6 bases of the junction left unmatched. The CDR3 sequence is 16 residues long. Germline V gene sequence: CDR1 SGHNT, CDR2 YYREEE (reference sequence). The chain joins TRBV5-4 to TRBJ2-1, with TRBD1 matching 10 bases. The receptor was derived from a human donor in good health. The donor label of this sample is uncertain. The sequenced material came from blood. This CDR3 reads CASSRRTGGAYNEQFF. CDR3 sequence (DNA): TGTGCCAGCAGCCGTCGGACAGGGGGGGCCTACAATGAGCAGTTCTTC.